This TCR beta chain was found in a study of OX40 agonist ivuxolimab in advanced cancers. Study background: Dose-escalation patients had hepatocellular carcinoma, melanoma, renal cell or head and neck cancer. Study-level results: CD8+ T cells were the subset that, on average, had more expanded clones than CD4+. Within 6 weeks, CD4+ and CD8+ blood T cells expanded clonally at 0.1 to 3.0 mg/kg.

In its sample, this clone was seen once. Its target is unknown. The CDR3 contains 14 residues. In germline, CDR1 is MNHEY, CDR2 SMNVEV (reference sequence). Trimming removed 6 bases from V and 0 bases from J, with 6 bases in between. The protocol was immunoSEQ multiplex PCR, while the TCRdb copy is restricted to in-frame clones and leaves out a portion. The sample holds tens of thousands of clones; just under 90% are singletons and the top ten take 6.5% to 8.5%. V gene TRBV27 combines with J gene TRBJ2-6; unclear D gene. The clonotype comes from an adult with an advanced solid tumor such as melanoma, head and neck, liver or kidney cancer. The sequencing here drew on CD4+ or CD8+ T cells sorted from blood, taken in a trial of the OX40 agonist ivuxolimab. The CDR3 loop reads CASRPSSGANVLTF. As DNA, the CDR3 is TGTGCCAGCAGGCCTAGCTCTGGGGCCAACGTCCTGACTTTC.